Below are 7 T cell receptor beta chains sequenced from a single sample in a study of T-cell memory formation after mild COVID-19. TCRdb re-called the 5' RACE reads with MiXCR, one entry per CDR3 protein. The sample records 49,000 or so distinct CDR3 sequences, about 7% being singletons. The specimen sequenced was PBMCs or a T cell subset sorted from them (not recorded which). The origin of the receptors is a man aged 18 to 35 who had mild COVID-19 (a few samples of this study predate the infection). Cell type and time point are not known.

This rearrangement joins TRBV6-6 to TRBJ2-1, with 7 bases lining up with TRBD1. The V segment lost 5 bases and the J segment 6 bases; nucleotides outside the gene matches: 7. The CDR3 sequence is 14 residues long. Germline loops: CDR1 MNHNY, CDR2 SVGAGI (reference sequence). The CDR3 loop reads CASSDRQGRNEQFF. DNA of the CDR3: TGTGCCAGCAGTGATAGACAGGGACGCAATGAGCAGTTCTTC.

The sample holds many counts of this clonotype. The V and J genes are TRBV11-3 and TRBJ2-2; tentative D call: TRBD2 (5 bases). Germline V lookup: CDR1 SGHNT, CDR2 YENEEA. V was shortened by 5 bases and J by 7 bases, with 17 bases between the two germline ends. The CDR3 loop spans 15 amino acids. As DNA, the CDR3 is TGTGCCAGCAGCCCCTCCCCGAGGGCCGGCGGGGAGCTGTTTTTT. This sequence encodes CASSPSPRAGGELFF. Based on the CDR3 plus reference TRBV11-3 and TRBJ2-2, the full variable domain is EAGVVQSPRYKIIEKKQPVAFWCNPISGHNTLYWYLQNLGQGPELLIRYENEEAVDDSQLPKDRFSAERLKGVDSTLKIQPAELGDSAVYLCASSPSPRAGGELFFGEGSRLTVL.

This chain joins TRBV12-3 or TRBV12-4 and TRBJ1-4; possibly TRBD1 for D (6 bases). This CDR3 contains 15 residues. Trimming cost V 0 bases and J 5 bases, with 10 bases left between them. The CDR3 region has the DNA TGTGCCAGCAGTTTAGCCCGGGGGCGAAATGAAAAACTGTTTTTT. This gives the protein CASSLARGRNEKLFF.

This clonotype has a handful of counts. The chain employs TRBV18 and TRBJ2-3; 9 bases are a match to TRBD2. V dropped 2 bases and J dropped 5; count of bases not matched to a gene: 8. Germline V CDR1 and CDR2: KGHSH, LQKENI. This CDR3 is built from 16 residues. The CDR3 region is CASSPVAGGPGDTQYF. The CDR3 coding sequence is TGTGCCAGCTCACCAGTCGCGGGGGGGCCGGGAGATACGCAGTATTTT.

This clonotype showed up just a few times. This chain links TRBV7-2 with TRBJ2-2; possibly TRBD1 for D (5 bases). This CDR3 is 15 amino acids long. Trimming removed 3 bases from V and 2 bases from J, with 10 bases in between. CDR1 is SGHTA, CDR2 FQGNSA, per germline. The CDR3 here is CASSFVRVNTGELFF. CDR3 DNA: TGTGCCAGCAGCTTCGTCAGGGTTAACACCGGGGAGCTGTTTTTT.

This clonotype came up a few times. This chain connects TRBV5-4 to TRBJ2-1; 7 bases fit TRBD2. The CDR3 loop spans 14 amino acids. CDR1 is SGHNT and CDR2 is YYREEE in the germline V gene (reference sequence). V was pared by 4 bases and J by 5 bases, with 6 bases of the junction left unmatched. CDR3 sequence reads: CASSVSGTNNEQFF. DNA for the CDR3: TGTGCCAGCAGCGTGTCCGGGACTAACAATGAGCAGTTCTTC.

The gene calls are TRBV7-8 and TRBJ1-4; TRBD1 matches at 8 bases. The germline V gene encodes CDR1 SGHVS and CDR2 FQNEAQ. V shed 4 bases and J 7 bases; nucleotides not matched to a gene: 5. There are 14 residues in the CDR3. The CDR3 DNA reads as TGTGCCAGCAGCTCCGGGACAGGTGGTGAAAAACTGTTTTTT. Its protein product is CASSSGTGGEKLFF.